These 21 T cell receptor beta chains originate from one sample sequenced in a study of blood T cell repertoires in COVID-19. The method was immunoSEQ multiplex PCR; TCRdb's version includes in-frame clones alone and lacks a portion of them. The sample has about 230,000 clones, around 83% seen once. The material sequenced was peripheral blood. The receptors were sampled from a man aged 40-55 years with acute or convalescent COVID-19.

V usage is TRBV7-9 and J usage is TRBJ1-5, with a possible D match to TRBD1 (5 bases). The CDR3 is 14 amino acids. Trimming pared 4 bases from V and 6 bases from J, leaving 13 bases between. Looked up from germline, CDR1 is SEHNR and CDR2 is FQNEAQ (reference sequence). The CDR3 nucleotides are TGTGCCAGCAGCTCCTCGGGGGAAGGTCAGCCCCAGCATTTT. Translation: CASSSSGEGQPQHF.

The chain employs TRBV5-1 and TRBJ2-5; 7 bases match TRBD2. Germline V lookup: CDR1 SGHRS, CDR2 YFSETQ. The CDR3 totals 15 residues. Trimming at V came to 4 bases and at J to 4 bases, leaving 10 bases not matched to a gene. CDR3 in amino acids: CASSPTSRTGETQYF. The CDR3 nucleotides are TGCGCCAGCAGCCCGACTAGCCGGACGGGAGAGACCCAGTACTTC.

The chain employs TRBV6-1 and TRBJ1-1, with D uncertain. The V end was cut by 2 bases, the J end by 0 bases, with 4 bases between. CDR3 length: 13 amino acids. Per germline, CDR1 MNHNS and CDR2 SASEGT. The chain's CDR3 is CASSELVNTEAFF. The CDR3, as DNA: TGTGCCAGCAGTGAATTAGTGAACACTGAAGCTTTCTTT.

The chain links TRBV29-1 to TRBJ1-1; D remains unclear. This CDR3 is built from 12 residues. Per the germline V gene, CDR1 is SQVTM and CDR2 is ANQGSEA. Trimming removed 7 bases at V and 4 bases at J, with 13 bases between. CDR3 DNA: TGCAGCGCCTCCCGGGTGCTCACTGAAGCTTTCTTT. Translated, it gives CSASRVLTEAFF.

This clone was seen just once. The V and J genes are TRBV5-4 and TRBJ1-2, with TRBD1 matching 9 bases. The length of the CDR3 is 13 residues. With 4 bases clipped from V and 8 bases from J, the junction kept 6 bases outside the gene matches. Germline V lookup: CDR1 SGHNT, CDR2 YYREEE (reference sequence). CDR3 residues: CASSGRDRDGYTF. CDR3 coding DNA: TGTGCCAGCAGCGGCCGGGACAGGGACGGCTACACCTTC. Combining the CDR3 with reference TRBV5-4 and TRBJ1-2 gives the whole variable domain ETGVTQSPTHLIKTRGQQVTLRCSSQSGHNTVSWYQQALGQGPQFIFQYYREEENGRGNFPPRFSGLQFPNYSSELNVNALELDDSALYLCASSGRDRDGYTFGSGTRLTVV.

This chain uses TRBV5-1 with TRBJ1-4; the D is unclear. Per the germline V gene, CDR1 is SGHRS and CDR2 is YFSETQ. This CDR3 is built from 12 residues. V was cut by 6 bases and J by 8 bases, with 11 bases left in between. Written as DNA, the CDR3 is TGCGCCAGCAATGATCCGGGGGAAAAACTGTTTTTT. Protein: CASNDPGEKLFF.

This chain connects TRBV5-1 to TRBJ1-2; a possible D gene is TRBD1 (6 bases). Germline CDR1 reads SGHRS; CDR2 reads YFSETQ. CDR3 length: 16 residues. Trimming took 7 bases from V and 2 from J, leaving 21 bases between them. The CDR3 bases are TGCGCCAGCCGCGGACAGCCCGCAGAGGCAAACTATGGCTACACCTTC. Its translation: CASRGQPAEANYGYTF.

The CDR3 DNA follows: TGTGCCAGCAGCTTAGGGACAGGGGGTGAAAAACTGTTTTTT. It yields the protein CASSLGTGGEKLFF. The chain recombines TRBV5-4 with TRBJ1-4; 11 bases align to TRBD1. The CDR3 contains 14 residues. Germline loops: CDR1 SGHNT, CDR2 YYREEE (reference sequence). V was clipped by 2 bases and J by 7 bases; unmatched bases: 1.

The chain carries TRBV18 and TRBJ1-4; D is undetermined. CDR3 length: 15 amino acids. Germline CDR1 and CDR2: KGHSH and LQKENI. Trimming took off 5 bases at V and 4 bases at J, with 14 bases between the two ends. The CDR3 reads CASSTETGNNEKLFF. For the CDR3, the DNA is TGTGCCAGCTCAACAGAGACGGGGAATAATGAAAAACTGTTTTTT.

The chain couples TRBV7-2 to TRBJ1-1; D remains ambiguous. This CDR3 spans 13 amino acids. Germline values: CDR1 SGHTA, CDR2 FQGNSA. V was shortened by 1 base and J by 4 bases, with 7 bases between the two germline ends. The CDR3 sequence is CASSLGYSTEAFF. CDR3 nucleotides: TGTGCCAGCAGCTTAGGATACAGCACTGAAGCTTTCTTT.

This chain uses TRBV3-1 (or the pseudogene TRBV3-2) with TRBJ1-4; 7 nucleotides agree with TRBD1. CDR1 LGHDT and CDR2 YNNKEL come from the germline V gene (reference sequence). With V trimmed by 0 bases and J by 6 bases, 10 bases remained unmatched. CDR3 length: 17 amino acids. CDR3 sequence reads: CASSQDPQDRADEKLFF. CDR3 DNA sequence: TGTGCCAGCAGCCAAGACCCCCAAGACAGGGCAGATGAAAAACTGTTTTTT.

V and J are TRBV9 and TRBJ1-5; a possible D gene is TRBD1 (6 bases). V lost 2 bases and J 5 bases, leaving 11 bases between the germline ends. From germline, CDR1 is SGDLS and CDR2 YYNGEE. The CDR3 totals 14 residues. The CDR3: CASSVGGAHQPQHF. CDR3 DNA sequence: TGTGCCAGCAGCGTGGGGGGGGCTCATCAGCCCCAGCATTTT.

The chain has TRBV5-1 and TRBJ1-1, with 11 positions matching TRBD1. Germline CDR1 SGHRS, CDR2 YFSETQ. V was clipped by 3 bases and J by 9 bases; unmatched bases: 7. This CDR3 is built from 14 residues. CDR3 DNA: TGCGCCAGCAGCTCCGGGACAGGGGGAGTTCAAGCTTTCTTT. It translates to CASSSGTGGVQAFF.

J is TRBJ2-2 and V is TRBV6-6, with a tentative D call TRBD2 (5 bases). This CDR3 contains 15 residues. Trimming stripped 3 bases from V and 5 bases from J, with 13 bases between. CDR1 is MNHNY, CDR2 SVGAGI, per germline (reference sequence). The CDR3 loop is CASSYKRSGTGELFF. CDR3 sequence (DNA): TGTGCCAGCAGTTATAAGAGATCGGGAACCGGGGAGCTGTTTTTT.

The rearrangement uses TRBV7-9 and TRBJ1-2, with TRBD1 matching over 9 bases. Germline values: CDR1 SEHNR, CDR2 FQNEAQ (reference sequence). The CDR3 runs 13 residues. The V and J ends lost 2 bases and 6 bases, in that order; junction bases with no gene match: 1. Here the CDR3 reads CASSLWDRDGYTF. CDR3 DNA sequence: TGTGCCAGCAGCTTATGGGACAGGGATGGCTACACCTTC. The variable domain in full, completed from reference TRBV7-9 and TRBJ1-2, reads DTGVSQNPRHKITKRGQNVTFRCDPISEHNRLYWYRQTLGQGPEFLTYFQNEAQLEKSRLLSDRFSAERPKGSFSTLEIQRTEQGDSAMYLCASSLWDRDGYTFGSGTRLTVV.

This rearrangement joins TRBV6-5 to TRBJ1-2, with 7 bases that match TRBD1. V dropped 6 bases and J dropped 5; count of bases not matched to a gene: 12. This CDR3 is 15 amino acids long. Germline lookup yields CDR1 MNHEY and CDR2 SVGAGI. The CDR3 nucleotides read TGTGCCAGCAGCCGACAGGGCACCACCACATATGGCTACACCTTC. This codes for CASSRQGTTTYGYTF.

This chain links TRBV28 with TRBJ2-5; TRBD2 aligns across 10 bases. V lost 4 bases to trimming and J lost 5 bases; unmatched junction nucleotides: 7. The CDR3 spans 15 residues. Germline CDR1 is MDHEN and CDR2 is SYDVKM. CDR3 coding DNA: TGTGCCAGCAGTTCGGCTAGCGGGGGAACGGAGACCCAGTACTTC. Translating gives CASSSASGGTETQYF.

The chain employs TRBV6-1 and TRBJ2-1, with 9 nucleotides matching TRBD2. In germline, CDR1 is MNHNS, CDR2 SASEGT. Germline trimming cut 0 bases from V and 9 bases from J; bases unmatched to any gene: 9. The CDR3 sequence is 16 residues long. CDR3 DNA: TGTGCCAGCAGTGAAGCTGCGGCGGGGGGGCTCGGTGAGCAGTTCTTC. Protein product: CASSEAAAGGLGEQFF.

This chain links TRBV18 with TRBJ1-2; 8 bases are a match to TRBD1. This CDR3 comprises 16 residues. Germline trimming cut 2 bases from V and 4 bases from J; bases unmatched to any gene: 9. In germline, CDR1 is KGHSH, CDR2 LQKENI. CDR3 nucleotide sequence: TGTGCCAGCTCACCATCGGGGGAGGGGACAGGCTATGGCTACACCTTC. Translating it yields CASSPSGEGTGYGYTF. The full variable domain, in which reference TRBV18 and TRBJ1-2 provide the parts outside the CDR3, is NAGVMQNPRHLVRRRGQEARLRCSPMKGHSHVYWYRQLPEEGLKFMVYLQKENIIDESGMPKERFSAEFPKEGPSILRIQQVVRGDSAAYFCASSPSGEGTGYGYTFGSGTRLTVV.

The chain recombines TRBV27 with TRBJ1-2, with a possible D match to TRBD1 (5 bases). In germline, CDR1 is MNHEY, CDR2 SMNVEV (reference sequence). The V end lost 8 bases, the J end lost 7 bases, and 23 bases lay between the germline ends. The CDR3 runs to 15 residues. The CDR3 protein is CASARGWGNSGGYTF. The CDR3 nucleotides are TGTGCCAGCGCCCGGGGGTGGGGGAATTCTGGTGGCTACACCTTC.

This chain uses TRBV18 with TRBJ1-1, with D perhaps TRBD1 (6 bases). CDR1 is KGHSH and CDR2 is LQKENI in the germline V gene. There are 14 residues in the CDR3. V was cut by 3 bases and J by 7 bases, with 15 bases left in between. This CDR3 reads CASSPLTGQGEAFF. DNA of the CDR3: TGTGCCAGCTCACCGTTAACAGGGCAGGGTGAAGCTTTCTTT.